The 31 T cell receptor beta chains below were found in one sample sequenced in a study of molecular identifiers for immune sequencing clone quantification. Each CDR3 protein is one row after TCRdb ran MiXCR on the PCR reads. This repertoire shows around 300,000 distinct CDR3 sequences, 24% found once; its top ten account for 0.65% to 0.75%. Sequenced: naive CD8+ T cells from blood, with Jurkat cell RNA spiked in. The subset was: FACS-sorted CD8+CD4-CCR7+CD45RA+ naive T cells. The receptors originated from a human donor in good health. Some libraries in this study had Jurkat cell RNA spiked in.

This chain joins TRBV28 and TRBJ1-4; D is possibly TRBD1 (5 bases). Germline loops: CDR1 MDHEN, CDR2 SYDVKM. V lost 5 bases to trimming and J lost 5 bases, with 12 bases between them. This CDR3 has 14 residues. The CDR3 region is CASSAGLKNEKLFF. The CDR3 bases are TGTGCCAGCAGTGCGGGACTGAAGAATGAAAAACTGTTTTTT.

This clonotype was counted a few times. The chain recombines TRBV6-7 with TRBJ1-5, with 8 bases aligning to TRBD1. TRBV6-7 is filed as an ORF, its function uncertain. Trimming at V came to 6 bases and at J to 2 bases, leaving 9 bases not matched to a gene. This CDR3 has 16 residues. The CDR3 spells CASSNFDRGGNQPQHF. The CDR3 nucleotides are TGTGCCAGCAGCAACTTTGACAGGGGCGGCAATCAGCCCCAGCATTTT.

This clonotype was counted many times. The CDR3 DNA reads TGTGCCAGTAGTATAGGCAGGGGCTTGAACACTGAAGCTTTCTTT. Amino acid sequence: CASSIGRGLNTEAFF. V and J are TRBV19 and TRBJ1-1, with D tentatively TRBD1 (6 bases). CDR1 and CDR2 from the germline V gene are LNHDA and SQIVND (reference sequence). V was cut by 1 base and J by 0 bases, with 9 bases left in between. There are 15 residues in the CDR3.

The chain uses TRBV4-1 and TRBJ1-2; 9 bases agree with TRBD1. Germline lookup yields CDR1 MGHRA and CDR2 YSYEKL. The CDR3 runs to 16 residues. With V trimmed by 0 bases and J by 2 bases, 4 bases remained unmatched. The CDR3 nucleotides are TGCGCCAGCAGCCAAGATTGGGGACAGGGAAACTATGGCTACACCTTC. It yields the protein CASSQDWGQGNYGYTF.

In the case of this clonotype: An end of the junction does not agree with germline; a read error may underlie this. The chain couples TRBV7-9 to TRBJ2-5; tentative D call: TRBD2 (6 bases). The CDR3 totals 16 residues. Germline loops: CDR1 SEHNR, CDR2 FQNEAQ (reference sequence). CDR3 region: CVSSPRLGGNQETQYF. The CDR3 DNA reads TGTGTCAGCAGCCCCCGTTTGGGGGGAAACCAAGAGACCCAGTACTTC.

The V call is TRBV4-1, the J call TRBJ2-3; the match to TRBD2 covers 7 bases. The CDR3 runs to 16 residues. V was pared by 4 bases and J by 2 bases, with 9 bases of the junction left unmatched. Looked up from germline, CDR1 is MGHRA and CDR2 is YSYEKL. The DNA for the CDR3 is TGCGCCAGCAGCCCTATAGGGCGGGAGTACACAGATACGCAGTATTTT. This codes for CASSPIGREYTDTQYF.

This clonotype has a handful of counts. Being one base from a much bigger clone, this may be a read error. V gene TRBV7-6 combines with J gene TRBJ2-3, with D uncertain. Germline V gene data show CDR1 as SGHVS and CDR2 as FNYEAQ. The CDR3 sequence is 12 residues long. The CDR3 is CVSSLTPDTQYF. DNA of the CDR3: TGTGTCAGCAGCTTGACACCAGATACGCAGTATTTT. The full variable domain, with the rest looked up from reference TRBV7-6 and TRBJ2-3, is GAGVSQSPRYKVTKRGQDVALRCDPISGHVSLYWYRQALGQGPEFLTYFNYEAQQDKSGLPNDRFSAERPEGSISTLTIQRTEQRDSAMYRCVSSLTPDTQYFGPGTRLTVL.

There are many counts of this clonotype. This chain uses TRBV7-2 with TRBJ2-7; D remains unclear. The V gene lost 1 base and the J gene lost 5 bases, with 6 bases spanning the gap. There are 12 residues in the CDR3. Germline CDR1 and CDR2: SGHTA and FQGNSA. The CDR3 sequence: CASSLGPHEQYF. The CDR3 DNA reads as TGTGCCAGCAGCTTAGGTCCCCACGAGCAGTACTTC.

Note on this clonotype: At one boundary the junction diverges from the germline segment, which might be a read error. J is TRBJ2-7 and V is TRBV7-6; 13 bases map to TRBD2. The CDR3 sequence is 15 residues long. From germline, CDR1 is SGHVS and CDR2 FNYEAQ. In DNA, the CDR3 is TGTGCCGGCAGCCTCTGGACTAGCGGGAGCTACGAGCAGTACTTC. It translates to CAGSLWTSGSYEQYF.

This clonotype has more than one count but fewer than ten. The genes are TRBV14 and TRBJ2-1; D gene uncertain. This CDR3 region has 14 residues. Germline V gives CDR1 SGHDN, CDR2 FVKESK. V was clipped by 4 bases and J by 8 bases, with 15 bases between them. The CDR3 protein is CASSPFRILDEQFF. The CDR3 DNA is TGTGCCAGCAGCCCCTTTAGGATCCTAGATGAGCAGTTCTTC. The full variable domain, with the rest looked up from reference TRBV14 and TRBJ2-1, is EAGVTQFPSHSVIEKGQTVTLRCDPISGHDNLYWYRRVMGKEIKFLLHFVKESKQDESGMPNNRFLAERTGGTYSTLKVQPAELEDSGVYFCASSPFRILDEQFFGPGTRLTVL.

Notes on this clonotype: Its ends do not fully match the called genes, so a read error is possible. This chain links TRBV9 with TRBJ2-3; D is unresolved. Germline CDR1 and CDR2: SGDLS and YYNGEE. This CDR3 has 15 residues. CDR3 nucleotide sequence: TGTGCCAGCAGCTTCGACTGGGTAGGCACAGATACGCGGTATTTT. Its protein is CASSFDWVGTDTRYF.

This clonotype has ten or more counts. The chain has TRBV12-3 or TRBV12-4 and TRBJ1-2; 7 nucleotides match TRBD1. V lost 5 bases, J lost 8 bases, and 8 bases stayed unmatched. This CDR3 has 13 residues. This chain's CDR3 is CASSKTGVDGYTF. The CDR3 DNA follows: TGTGCCAGCAGTAAAACAGGGGTCGACGGCTACACCTTC.

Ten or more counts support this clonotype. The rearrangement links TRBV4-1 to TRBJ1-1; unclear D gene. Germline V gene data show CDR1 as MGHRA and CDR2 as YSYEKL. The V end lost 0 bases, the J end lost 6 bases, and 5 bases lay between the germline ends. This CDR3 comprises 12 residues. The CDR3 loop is CASSQDGSEAFF. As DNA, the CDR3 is TGCGCCAGCAGCCAAGATGGTTCTGAAGCTTTCTTT.

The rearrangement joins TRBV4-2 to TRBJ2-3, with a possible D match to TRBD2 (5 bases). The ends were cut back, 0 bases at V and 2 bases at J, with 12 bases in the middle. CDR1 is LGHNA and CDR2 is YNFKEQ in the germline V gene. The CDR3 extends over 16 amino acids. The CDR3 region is CASSQERLADTDTQYF. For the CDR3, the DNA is TGTGCCAGCAGCCAAGAGCGGCTAGCAGACACAGATACGCAGTATTTT.

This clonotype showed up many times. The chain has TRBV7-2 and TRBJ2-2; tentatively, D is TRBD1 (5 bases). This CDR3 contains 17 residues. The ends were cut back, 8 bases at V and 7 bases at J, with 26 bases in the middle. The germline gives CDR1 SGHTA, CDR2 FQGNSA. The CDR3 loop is CASRPPPDQQEVGELFF. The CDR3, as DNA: TGTGCCAGCCGACCCCCCCCTGACCAACAGGAAGTCGGGGAGCTGTTTTTT.

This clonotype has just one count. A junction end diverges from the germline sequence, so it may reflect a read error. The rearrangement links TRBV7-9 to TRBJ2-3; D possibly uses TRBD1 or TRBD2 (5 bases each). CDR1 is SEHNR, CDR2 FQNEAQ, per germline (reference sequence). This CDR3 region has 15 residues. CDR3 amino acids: CASRGRGPSKDTQYF. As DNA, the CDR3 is TGTGCCAGCAGGGGTCGGGGCCCGAGCAAAGATACGCAGTATTTT.

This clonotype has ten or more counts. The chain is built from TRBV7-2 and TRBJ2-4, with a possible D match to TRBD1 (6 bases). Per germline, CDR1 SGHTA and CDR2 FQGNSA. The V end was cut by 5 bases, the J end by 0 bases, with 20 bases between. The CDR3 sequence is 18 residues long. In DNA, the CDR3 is TGTGCCAGCAGCCTGCTTCTAAGGACAGAACTAGCCAAAAACATTCAGTACTTC. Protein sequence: CASSLLLRTELAKNIQYF.

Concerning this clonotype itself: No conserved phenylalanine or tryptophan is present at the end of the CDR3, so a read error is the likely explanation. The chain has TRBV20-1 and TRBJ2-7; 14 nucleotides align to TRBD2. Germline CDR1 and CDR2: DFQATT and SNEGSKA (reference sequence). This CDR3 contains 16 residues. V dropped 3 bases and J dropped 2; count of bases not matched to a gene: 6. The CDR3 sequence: CSARGTSGSRPYEQYL. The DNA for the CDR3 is TGCAGTGCTAGGGGGACTAGCGGGAGTCGGCCCTACGAGCAGTACTTA.

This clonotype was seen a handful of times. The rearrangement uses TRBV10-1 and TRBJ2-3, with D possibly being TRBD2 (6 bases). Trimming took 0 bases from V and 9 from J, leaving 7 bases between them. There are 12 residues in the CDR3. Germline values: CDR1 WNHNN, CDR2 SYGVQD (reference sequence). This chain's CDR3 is CASSESLATQYF. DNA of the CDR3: TGCGCCAGCAGTGAGTCACTAGCCACGCAGTATTTT.

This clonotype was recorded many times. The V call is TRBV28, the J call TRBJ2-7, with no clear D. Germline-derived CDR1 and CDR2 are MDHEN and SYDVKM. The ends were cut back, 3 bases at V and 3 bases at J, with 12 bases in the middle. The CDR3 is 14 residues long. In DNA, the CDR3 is TGTGCCAGCAGTTTCCCGGGCGGAGACTACGAGCAGTACTTC. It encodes CASSFPGGDYEQYF.

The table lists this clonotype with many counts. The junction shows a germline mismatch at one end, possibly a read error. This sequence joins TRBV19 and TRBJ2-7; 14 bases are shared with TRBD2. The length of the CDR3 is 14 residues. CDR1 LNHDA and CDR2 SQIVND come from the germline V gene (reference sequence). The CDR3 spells CASSLLGTSGGSDF. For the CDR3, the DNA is TGTGCCAGTAGTCTTCTGGGGACTAGCGGGGGTTCGGACTTC.

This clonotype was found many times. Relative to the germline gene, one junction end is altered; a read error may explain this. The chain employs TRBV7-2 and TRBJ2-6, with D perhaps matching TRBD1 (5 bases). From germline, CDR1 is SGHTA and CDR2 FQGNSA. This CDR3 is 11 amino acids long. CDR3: CASSLPGRLGF. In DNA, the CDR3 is TGTGCCAGCAGCTTACCAGGGCGGTTGGGCTTC.

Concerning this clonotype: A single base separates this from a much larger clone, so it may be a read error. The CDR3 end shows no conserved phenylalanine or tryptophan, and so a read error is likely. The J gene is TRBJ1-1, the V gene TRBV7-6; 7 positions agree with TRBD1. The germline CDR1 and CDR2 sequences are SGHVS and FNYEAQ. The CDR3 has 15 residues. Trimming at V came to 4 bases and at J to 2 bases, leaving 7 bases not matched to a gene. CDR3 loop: CASSYNRGINTEAFL. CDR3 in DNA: TGTGCCAGCAGCTACAACAGGGGAATCAACACTGAAGCTTTCCTT.

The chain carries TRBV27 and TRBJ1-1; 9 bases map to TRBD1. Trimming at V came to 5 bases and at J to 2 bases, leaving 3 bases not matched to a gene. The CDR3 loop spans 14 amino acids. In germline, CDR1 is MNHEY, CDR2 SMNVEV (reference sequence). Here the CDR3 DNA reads TGTGCCAGCAGTATGGACAGGGGTAACACTGAAGCTTTCTTT. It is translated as CASSMDRGNTEAFF.

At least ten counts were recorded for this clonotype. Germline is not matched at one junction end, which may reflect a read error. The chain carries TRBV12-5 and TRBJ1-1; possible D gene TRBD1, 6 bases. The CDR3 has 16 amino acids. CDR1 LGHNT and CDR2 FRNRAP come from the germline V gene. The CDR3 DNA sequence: TGTGCTAGTGGTCTATGGACAGCGCCGGCGAACGCTGAAGCTTTCTTT. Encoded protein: CASGLWTAPANAEAFF.

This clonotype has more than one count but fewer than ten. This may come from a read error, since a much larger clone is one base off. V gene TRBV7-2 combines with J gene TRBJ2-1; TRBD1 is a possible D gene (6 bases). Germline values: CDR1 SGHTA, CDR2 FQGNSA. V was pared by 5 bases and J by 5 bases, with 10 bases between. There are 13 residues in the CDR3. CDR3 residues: CASSQDSHNEQFF. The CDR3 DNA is TGTGCCAGCAGCCAGGACAGCCACAATGAGCAGTTCTTC.

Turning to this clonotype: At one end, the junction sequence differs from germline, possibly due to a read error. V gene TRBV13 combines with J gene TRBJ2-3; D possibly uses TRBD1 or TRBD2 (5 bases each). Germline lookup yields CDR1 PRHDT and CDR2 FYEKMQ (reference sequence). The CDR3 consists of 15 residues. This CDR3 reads CASTAGSWGTDTQYF. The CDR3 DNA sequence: TGTGCCAGCACCGCGGGCAGTTGGGGCACTGATACGCAGTATTTT.

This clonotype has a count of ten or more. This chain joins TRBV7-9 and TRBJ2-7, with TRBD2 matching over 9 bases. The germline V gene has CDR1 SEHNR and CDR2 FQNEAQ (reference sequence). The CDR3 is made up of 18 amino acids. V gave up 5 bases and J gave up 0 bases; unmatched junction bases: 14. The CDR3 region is CASSPEDEASGDSYEQYF. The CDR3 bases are TGTGCCAGCAGCCCGGAGGATGAAGCTAGCGGGGACTCCTACGAGCAGTACTTC.

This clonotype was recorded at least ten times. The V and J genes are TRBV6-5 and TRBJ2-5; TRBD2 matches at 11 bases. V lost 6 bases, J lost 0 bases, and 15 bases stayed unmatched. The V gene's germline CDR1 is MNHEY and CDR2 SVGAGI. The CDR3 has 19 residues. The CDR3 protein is CASSSGNKLAGAYQETQYF. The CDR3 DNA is TGTGCCAGCAGCTCAGGCAACAAACTAGCGGGGGCGTACCAAGAGACCCAGTACTTC.

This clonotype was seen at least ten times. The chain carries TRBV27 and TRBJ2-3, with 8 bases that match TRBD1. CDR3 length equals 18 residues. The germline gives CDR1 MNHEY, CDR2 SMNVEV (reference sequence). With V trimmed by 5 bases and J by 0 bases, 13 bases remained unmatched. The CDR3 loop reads CASSPLGPTGGSTDTQYF. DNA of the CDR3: TGTGCCAGCAGTCCCCTGGGCCCCACAGGGGGGAGCACAGATACGCAGTATTTT.

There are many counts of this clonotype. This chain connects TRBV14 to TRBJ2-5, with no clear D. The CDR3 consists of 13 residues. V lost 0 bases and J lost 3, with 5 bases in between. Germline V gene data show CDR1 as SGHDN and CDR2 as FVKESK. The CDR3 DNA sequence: TGTGCCAGCAGCCAAGAGTTTGAAGAGACCCAGTACTTC. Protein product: CASSQEFEETQYF.